One T cell receptor (beta chain) is described in this entry. The data originate from a study of blood T cell repertoires in COVID-19. V dropped 11 bases and J dropped 1 base, with 14 bases sitting between them. There are 13 residues in the CDR3. CDR1 is SNHLY, CDR2 FYNNEI, per germline. Only in-frame clones appear in the TCRdb table, and some are missing; sequencing was by immunoSEQ multiplex PCR. The data contain 100,000 to 150,000 clones, approximately 80% of them seen just once; the ten biggest clones take up about 40%. The specimen sequenced was peripheral blood. The TCR comes from a man aged 35-49 years with active or convalescent COVID-19. V usage is TRBV2 and J usage is TRBJ1-1, with a weak D call TRBD1 (6 bases). CDR3 sequence reads: CASGGLENTEAFF. The CDR3 DNA is TGTGCCTCCGGGGGGCTTGAGAACACTGAAGCTTTCTTT.